These 3 T cell receptor beta chains originate from one sample sequenced in a study of blood T cell repertoires in COVID-19. Profiled with immunoSEQ multiplex PCR; TCRdb holds only in-frame clones, not every one. The sample records roughly 150,000 clones, 70% to 90% being singletons. What was sequenced was peripheral blood. The source is a man aged 45-65 years with acute or convalescent COVID-19.

The rearrangement joins TRBV10-2 to TRBJ1-5; weak D call: TRBD1 (5 bases). The CDR3 runs 12 residues. CDR1 and CDR2 (germline): WSHSY, SAAADI. Trimming removed 2 bases from V and 7 bases from J, with 6 bases in between. For the CDR3, the DNA is TGCGCCAGCAGTGAGCAGGGACAGCCCCAGCATTTT. Protein sequence: CASSEQGQPQHF.

This clone came up once. The chain joins TRBV5-6 to TRBJ1-6; 8 positions match TRBD1. CDR1 is SGHDT, CDR2 YYEEEE, per germline. This CDR3 is 15 amino acids long. V lost 0 bases to trimming and J lost 10 bases; unmatched junction nucleotides: 6. CDR3 amino acids: CASSLAGGPRSPLHF. The CDR3 DNA reads as TGTGCCAGCAGCTTGGCAGGGGGCCCTAGGTCACCCCTCCACTTT.

The DNA for the CDR3 is TGCGCCAGCAGTGATGTTATGGAGACCCAGTACTTC. Amino acid sequence: CASSDVMETQYF. The V and J genes are TRBV10-1 and TRBJ2-5, with no clear D. Germline V gene sequence: CDR1 WNHNN, CDR2 SYGVQD (reference sequence). The CDR3 loop spans 12 amino acids. V was cut by 3 bases and J by 5 bases, with 7 bases left in between.